The clone carrying this T cell receptor (beta chain) was found once. The antigen remains unidentified. The CDR3 loop spans 15 amino acids. The germline V gene encodes CDR1 MNHNS and CDR2 SASEGT. V lost 9 bases and J lost 2; bases outside the gene matches: 12. The data derive from a study of shared clonotypes between healthy human individuals. Study observations and caveats: Among a handful of donors, roughly 5.5% of naive CD4 clonotypes were found in common. In general, naive subsets displayed greater estimated richness than memory subsets did. Rarefaction revealed incomplete sorted-subset sequencing despite large depth.

The method was immunoSEQ multiplex PCR; TCRdb's version includes in-frame clones alone and lacks a portion of them. The repertoire holds more than 2,000,000 clones, with 85% to 95% as singletons. The sample taken for sequencing was naive CD4+ T cells from PBMCs. Subset reported: CD45RA+ positively selected. The chain recombines TRBV6-1 with TRBJ2-7, with 8 bases identical to TRBD2. The TCR comes from a man aged 18 to 29 in good health. Some clones in this sample may be carry-over from other donors' samples. CDR3 loop: CASGSGGALTYEQYF. The CDR3 DNA follows: TGTGCCAGTGGGTCCGGGGGGGCCCTCACCTACGAGCAGTACTTC.